One and the same sample provided the 24 T cell receptor beta chains below, sequenced in a study of T cell responses to AZD1222 COVID-19 vaccine. The data were produced by immunoSEQ multiplex PCR, yet TCRdb's version contains in-frame clones alone and is incomplete. The data hold over 85,000 clones, with nearly 90% observed a single time. Source: peripheral blood, taken on day 0 of AZD1222 vaccination. The origin of the receptors is an adult in good health.

The chain employs TRBV18 and TRBJ1-1; 7 bases agree with TRBD1. V lost 0 bases to trimming and J lost 4 bases; unmatched junction nucleotides: 2. The germline V gene encodes CDR1 KGHSH and CDR2 LQKENI. This CDR3 has 14 amino acids. The CDR3 region is CASSPPDRATEAFF. The CDR3 nucleotides are TGTGCCAGCTCACCACCCGACAGGGCCACTGAAGCTTTCTTT.

The chain employs TRBV7-9 and TRBJ1-3, with a weak D call TRBD1 (5 bases). The CDR3 consists of 14 residues. Germline V gene sequence: CDR1 SEHNR, CDR2 FQNEAQ (reference sequence). V dropped 6 bases and J dropped 0 bases, with 9 bases sitting between them. This CDR3 is CASRQESSGNTIYF. Written as DNA, the CDR3 is TGTGCCAGCAGACAGGAAAGCTCTGGAAACACCATATATTTT.

This chain links TRBV9 with TRBJ2-2; 7 bases match TRBD1. The germline gives CDR1 SGDLS, CDR2 YYNGEE. The V segment lost 0 bases and the J segment 8 bases; nucleotides outside the gene matches: 10. The CDR3 length is 16 residues. This chain's CDR3 is CASSVGIETGYGELFF. CDR3 coding DNA: TGTGCCAGCAGCGTAGGGATAGAGACAGGGTATGGGGAGCTGTTTTTT.

This chain uses TRBV6-5 with TRBJ1-6; D not resolved. CDR3 length: 14 residues. V dropped 2 bases and J dropped 13 bases, with 15 bases sitting between them. Germline V gene sequence: CDR1 MNHEY, CDR2 SVGAGI. The CDR3, as DNA: TGTGCCAGCAGTTACGCCGCGGACCGGACTCCCCTCCACTTT. Translated: CASSYAADRTPLHF.

The chain has TRBV5-1 and TRBJ2-3, with D uncertain. In germline, CDR1 is SGHRS, CDR2 YFSETQ. This CDR3 has 15 residues. Trimming removed 1 base at V and 1 base at J, with 10 bases between. The CDR3 protein is CASSLRLEGTDTQYF. CDR3 bases: TGCGCCAGCAGCTTGCGTCTGGAAGGCACAGATACGCAGTATTTT.

The rearrangement uses TRBV7-9 and TRBJ1-3; D perhaps matches TRBD1 (5 bases). CDR1 is SEHNR and CDR2 is FQNEAQ in the germline V gene (reference sequence). The V end was cut by 1 base, the J end by 8 bases, with 9 bases between. The CDR3 covers 13 residues. The CDR3 sequence: CASSLDRIDTIYF. CDR3 bases: TGTGCCAGCAGCTTAGACAGGATAGACACCATATATTTT.

The chain carries TRBV30 and TRBJ1-1; no firm D call. The V end was cut by 4 bases, the J end by 4 bases, with 7 bases between. CDR3 length: 11 amino acids. From germline, CDR1 is GTSNPN and CDR2 SVGIG (reference sequence). CDR3 loop: CAWTVSTEAFF. CDR3 DNA sequence: TGTGCCTGGACGGTAAGCACTGAAGCTTTCTTT.

V and J are TRBV18 and TRBJ1-1; maybe TRBD1 (5 bases). Germline CDR1 is KGHSH and CDR2 is LQKENI. The CDR3 sequence is 13 residues long. V was cut by 5 bases and J by 1 base, with 8 bases left in between. The CDR3 sequence is CASSSGQNTEAFF. CDR3 nucleotides: TGTGCCAGCTCATCCGGACAGAACACTGAAGCTTTCTTT.

This clone has only one observation. V usage is TRBV3-1 (or the pseudogene TRBV3-2) and J usage is TRBJ1-1; D gene ambiguous. Trimming removed 3 bases from V and 3 bases from J, with 2 bases in between. Germline V gene sequence: CDR1 LGHDT, CDR2 YNNKEL (reference sequence). This CDR3 has 11 residues. The CDR3 DNA follows: TGTGCCAGCAGCCATGACACTGAAGCTTTCTTT. This gives the protein CASSHDTEAFF.

The rearrangement links TRBV11-3 to TRBJ2-1; 8 nucleotides line up with TRBD2. The CDR3 is 16 amino acids. The trim removed 5 bases at V and 0 bases at J, leaving 6 bases unmatched. Germline V gene lookup returns CDR1 SGHNT and CDR2 YENEEA. The CDR3 sequence: CASSTTGTSSYNEQFF. The DNA of the CDR3 is TGTGCCAGCAGCACAACCGGGACTAGCTCCTACAATGAGCAGTTCTTC. Drawing the rest from reference TRBV11-3 and TRBJ2-1, the complete variable domain is EAGVVQSPRYKIIEKKQPVAFWCNPISGHNTLYWYLQNLGQGPELLIRYENEEAVDDSQLPKDRFSAERLKGVDSTLKIQPAELGDSAVYLCASSTTGTSSYNEQFFGPGTRLTVL.

The chain couples TRBV5-4 to TRBJ1-2; TRBD1 matches at 7 bases. The germline V gene has CDR1 SGHNT and CDR2 YYREEE (reference sequence). The ends lost 0 bases at V and 5 bases at J; junction bases unmatched: 7. The CDR3 has 15 residues. In DNA form, the CDR3 reads TGTGCCAGCAGCTTGGGTGGGACAGATGTGTATGGCTACACCTTC. As protein: CASSLGGTDVYGYTF. Full variable domain (rest looked up from reference TRBV5-4 and TRBJ1-2): ETGVTQSPTHLIKTRGQQVTLRCSSQSGHNTVSWYQQALGQGPQFIFQYYREEENGRGNFPPRFSGLQFPNYSSELNVNALELDDSALYLCASSLGGTDVYGYTFGSGTRLTVV.

The gene calls are TRBV2 and TRBJ1-4; D may be TRBD1 (5 bases). Trimming removed 7 bases at V and 5 bases at J, with 14 bases between. Looked up from germline, CDR1 is SNHLY and CDR2 is FYNNEI. The CDR3 totals 14 residues. CDR3 sequence (DNA): TGTGCCAGCACCTACGGGGCTGTCAATGAAAAACTGTTTTTT. Translation gives CASTYGAVNEKLFF.

In this sample, this clone turned up a few times. The chain carries TRBV4-1 and TRBJ2-7, with D possibly matching TRBD1 (5 bases). The germline V gene has CDR1 MGHRA and CDR2 YSYEKL. The CDR3 is 16 amino acids. Trimming left V 0 bases short and J 4 bases short, with 16 bases between. This chain's CDR3 is CASSQDQLRGRYEQYF. The CDR3 coding sequence is TGCGCCAGCAGCCAAGACCAATTAAGGGGAAGATACGAGCAGTACTTC.

Details on this clone: This sample also contains other DNA sequences that code for the same CDR3. This chain connects TRBV6-1 to TRBJ1-2; D remains ambiguous. The CDR3 contains 13 residues. Germline CDR1 and CDR2: MNHNS and SASEGT. The ends were cut back, 1 base at V and 6 bases at J, with 9 bases in the middle. As DNA, the CDR3 is TGTGCCAGCAGTGAAGAGGCGGGTGATGGCTACACCTTC. It translates to CASSEEAGDGYTF.

The chain links TRBV4-3 to TRBJ2-3; 9 nucleotides line up with TRBD2. CDR3 length equals 15 residues. Trimming cost V 4 bases and J 1 base; bases outside gene matches: 3. In germline, CDR1 is LGHNA, CDR2 YSLEER. The DNA of the CDR3 is TGCGCCAGCAGCCTAGAGCGGGGGGGCACAGATACGCAGTATTTT. Its protein product is CASSLERGGTDTQYF.

The table lists this clone with a few counts. The chain links TRBV15 to TRBJ1-1; no clear D gene. V was trimmed by 1 base and J by 5 bases, leaving 8 bases between them. The length of the CDR3 is 13 residues. Germline V gives CDR1 LNHNV, CDR2 YYDKDF (reference sequence). The CDR3: CATSRVLGTEAFF. The CDR3 DNA reads TGTGCCACCAGCAGAGTCCTAGGTACTGAAGCTTTCTTT.

The chain joins TRBV6-2 or TRBV6-3 to TRBJ1-1; no definite D call. This CDR3 contains 13 residues. Trimming removed 3 bases from V and 2 bases from J, with 7 bases in between. Germline V gene data show CDR1 as MNHEY and CDR2 as SVGEGT. CDR3 loop: CASSYGENTEAFF. CDR3 nucleotides: TGTGCCAGCAGTTATGGTGAAAACACTGAAGCTTTCTTT.

The chain couples TRBV6-5 to TRBJ2-2; 7 bases line up with TRBD1. This CDR3 is 13 amino acids long. Trimming removed 4 bases from V and 6 bases from J; junction bases left unmatched: 2. Germline V gives CDR1 MNHEY, CDR2 SVGAGI. The CDR3 loop is CASSLDRPGELFF. The DNA for the CDR3 is TGTGCCAGCAGTTTGGACAGGCCCGGGGAGCTGTTTTTT.

The V and J genes are TRBV7-2 and TRBJ1-1; 10 bases map to TRBD1. The CDR3 sequence is 15 residues long. The V and J ends lost 5 bases and 5 bases, in that order; junction bases with no gene match: 8. Germline V gene sequence: CDR1 SGHTA, CDR2 FQGNSA. CDR3 nucleotide sequence: TGTGCCAGCAGCCCGGGACAGGGGAGGGTAACTGAAGCTTTCTTT. It translates to CASSPGQGRVTEAFF.

The chain uses TRBV5-1 and TRBJ1-2; D is uncertain. The CDR3 contains 16 residues. Germline CDR1 and CDR2: SGHRS and YFSETQ. The V and J ends lost 2 bases and 1 base respectively, with 15 bases between them. The CDR3 is CASSLGGDAYNYGYTF. The CDR3 DNA reads as TGCGCCAGCAGCTTAGGTGGTGACGCATATAACTATGGCTACACCTTC.

DNA for the CDR3: TGTGCCAGCAGCCCCCAAAGGGAAGGGGAGCAGTACTTC. This gives the protein CASSPQREGEQYF. V is TRBV3-1 (or the pseudogene TRBV3-2) and J is TRBJ2-7; D is ambiguous. Trimming shortened V by 4 bases and J by 7 bases, and 14 bases separated the two germline ends. Germline V gene lookup returns CDR1 LGHDT and CDR2 YNNKEL (reference sequence). CDR3 size: 13 residues.

The chain couples TRBV7-2 to TRBJ1-6; D ambiguous. The length of the CDR3 is 15 residues. V dropped 1 base and J dropped 6 bases, with 10 bases sitting between them. Germline loops: CDR1 SGHTA, CDR2 FQGNSA. The CDR3 DNA is TGTGCCAGCAGCTTAGACGGGCCCTCTAATTCACCCCTCCACTTT. This translates into CASSLDGPSNSPLHF.

This rearrangement joins TRBV7-2 to TRBJ1-2; no definite D call. The V end lost 4 bases, the J end lost 6 bases, and 15 bases lay between the germline ends. Germline values: CDR1 SGHTA, CDR2 FQGNSA. CDR3 size: 14 residues. CDR3 sequence: CASSSRSLAHGYTF. The CDR3 DNA reads as TGTGCCAGCAGCTCACGCTCCCTGGCCCATGGCTACACCTTC.

This clone appeared once. The chain has TRBV5-1 and TRBJ2-5; D is unclear. The CDR3 has 14 amino acids. Germline V CDR1 and CDR2: SGHRS, YFSETQ. Trimming pared 0 bases from V and 5 bases from J, leaving 11 bases between. The CDR3 is CASSLGVGGETQYF. The CDR3 DNA follows: TGCGCCAGCAGCTTGGGGGTCGGTGGGGAGACCCAGTACTTC.